The TCR beta chain described here comes from a study of T cell responses to AZD1222 COVID-19 vaccine. Analyses pooled second doses at about 4 or about 12 weeks. General observations from the study: Variant regions that are unmutated are reportedly the target of nearly half of spike-specific TCRs.

Sequencing was performed with immunoSEQ multiplex PCR; in TCRdb, only in-frame clones are kept and a portion is missing. This table has 150,000 to 180,000 clones, 80% to 90% appearing once. This clone appeared once. Antigen specificity is unknown. The V gene lost 6 bases and the J gene lost 0 bases, with 7 bases spanning the gap. The CDR3 length is 13 residues. Germline lookup yields CDR1 LNHDA and CDR2 SQIVND (reference sequence). The chain is built from TRBV19 and TRBJ2-3, with D uncertain. This clonotype was sampled from an adult who received the AZD1222 COVID-19 vaccine. The sample consisted of peripheral blood, taken 28 days after the second AZD1222 dose. The CDR3 is CASRALSTDTQYF. The CDR3 DNA sequence: TGTGCCAGTAGGGCTCTTAGCACAGATACGCAGTATTTT.